The 6 T cell receptor beta chains listed next were all sequenced from one sample in a study of identical twins. Via MiXCR, TCRdb re-called the 5' RACE reads, giving one row per CDR3 protein. The data hold approximately 680,000 distinct CDR3 sequences, with around 7.4% observed a single time. These data were also reused for a study on yellow fever vaccine responses in identical twins.

The sample taken for sequencing was PBMCs. These receptors originate from a woman aged 18-29 years in good health.

The chain has TRBV12-3 or TRBV12-4 and TRBJ2-7; 9 nucleotides align to TRBD2. V lost 3 bases to trimming and J lost 5 bases; unmatched junction nucleotides: 11. The CDR3 runs 16 residues. This CDR3 is CASSFARLAGAHEQYF. The CDR3 nucleotides read TGTGCCAGCAGTTTCGCCAGATTAGCGGGAGCCCACGAGCAGTACTTC.

This clonotype occurred many times. This chain links TRBV3-1 with TRBJ2-1; 9 bases match TRBD2. Losses at the gene ends were 1 base for V and 9 bases for J; bases not matched to a gene: 4. This CDR3 has 14 amino acids. Germline V gene data show CDR1 as LGHDT and CDR2 as YNNKEL (reference sequence). CDR3: CASSQGTSDIEQFF. The CDR3, as DNA: TGTGCCAGCAGCCAAGGGACTAGCGATATTGAGCAGTTCTTC.

J is TRBJ2-3 and V is TRBV12-3 or TRBV12-4; D not certain. The CDR3 is made up of 12 amino acids. Trimming shortened V by 7 bases and J by 2 bases, and 7 bases separated the two germline ends. DNA for the CDR3: TGTGCCAGCATGGCGGACACAGATACGCAGTATTTT. Protein: CASMADTDTQYF.

The table lists this clonotype with a count of one. The genes are TRBV11-3 and TRBJ2-1; 10 nucleotides line up with TRBD2. Germline CDR1 SGHNT, CDR2 YENEEA. CDR3 size: 16 residues. V lost 5 bases and J lost 8; bases outside the gene matches: 12. DNA of the CDR3: TGTGCCAGCAGCGTAGTTCCTAGCGGGAGTATCGATGAGCAGTTCTTC. Translating gives CASSVVPSGSIDEQFF.

CDR3 DNA sequence: TGTGCCACCGGTCCGACACGGACCACAGATACGCAGTATTTT. Protein product: CATGPTRTTDTQYF. The V gene is TRBV28, the J gene TRBJ2-3; no clear D. V was cut by 10 bases and J by 2 bases, with 16 bases left in between. Germline V gives CDR1 MDHEN, CDR2 SYDVKM. This CDR3 comprises 14 residues.

This clonotype has only a few counts. V and J are TRBV9 and TRBJ1-2; D gene ambiguous. The germline V and J ends were trimmed by 4 bases and 8 bases, with 15 bases remaining between them. CDR1 is SGDLS and CDR2 is YYNGEE in the germline V gene. This CDR3 is 13 amino acids long. Here the CDR3 reads CASSPDVRRGYTF. Here the CDR3 DNA reads TGTGCCAGCAGCCCAGACGTTAGGCGAGGCTACACCTTC.